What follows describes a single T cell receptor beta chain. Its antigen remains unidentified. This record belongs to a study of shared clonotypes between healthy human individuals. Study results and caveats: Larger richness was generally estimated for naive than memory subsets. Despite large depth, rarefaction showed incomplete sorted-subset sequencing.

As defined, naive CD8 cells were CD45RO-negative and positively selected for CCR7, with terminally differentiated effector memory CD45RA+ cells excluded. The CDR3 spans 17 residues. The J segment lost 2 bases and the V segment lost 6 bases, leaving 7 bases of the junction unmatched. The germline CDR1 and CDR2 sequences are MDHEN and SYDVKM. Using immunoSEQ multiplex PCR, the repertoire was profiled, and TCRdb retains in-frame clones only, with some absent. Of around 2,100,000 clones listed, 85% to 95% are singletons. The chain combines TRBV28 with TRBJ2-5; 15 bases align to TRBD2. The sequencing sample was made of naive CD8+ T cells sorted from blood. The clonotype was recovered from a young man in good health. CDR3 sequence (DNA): TGTGCCAGCAGGACGGGACTAGCGGGGGGTTTGCAAGAGACCCAGTACTTC. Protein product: CASRTGLAGGLQETQYF.